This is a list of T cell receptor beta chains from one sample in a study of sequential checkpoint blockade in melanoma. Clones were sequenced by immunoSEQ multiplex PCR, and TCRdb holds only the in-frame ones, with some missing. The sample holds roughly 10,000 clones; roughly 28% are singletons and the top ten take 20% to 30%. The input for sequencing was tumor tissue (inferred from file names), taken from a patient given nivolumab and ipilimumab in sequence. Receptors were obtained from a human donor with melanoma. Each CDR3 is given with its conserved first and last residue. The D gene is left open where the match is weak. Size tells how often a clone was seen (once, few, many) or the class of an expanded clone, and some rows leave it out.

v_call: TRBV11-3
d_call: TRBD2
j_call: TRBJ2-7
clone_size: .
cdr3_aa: CASSLDSLAGWRRYF
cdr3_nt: TGTGCCAGCAGCTTAGATTCCCTAGCGGGGTGGCGACGGTACTTC

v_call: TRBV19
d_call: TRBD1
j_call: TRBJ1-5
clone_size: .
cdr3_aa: CASSSYPGQGGGNQPQHF
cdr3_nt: TGTGCCAGTAGTTCTTATCCGGGACAGGGCGGGGGCAATCAGCCCCAGCATTTT

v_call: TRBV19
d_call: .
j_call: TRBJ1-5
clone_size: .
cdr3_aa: CASRPGGYSNQPQHF
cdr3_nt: TGTGCCAGTAGACCGGGAGGATATAGCAATCAGCCCCAGCATTTT

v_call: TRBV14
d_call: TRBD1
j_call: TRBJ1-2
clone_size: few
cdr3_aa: CASSLSYRGLYYGYTF
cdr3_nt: TGTGCCAGCAGCCTATCATACAGGGGGCTTTACTATGGCTACACCTTC

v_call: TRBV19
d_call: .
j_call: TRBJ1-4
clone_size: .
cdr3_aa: CASSPTLGSNEKLFF
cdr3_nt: TGTGCCAGTAGCCCAACCCTGGGGTCTAATGAAAAACTGTTTTTT

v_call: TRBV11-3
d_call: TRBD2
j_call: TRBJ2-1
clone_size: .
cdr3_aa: CASSLRTSGANEQFF
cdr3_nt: TGTGCCAGCAGCCTTAGGACTAGCGGGGCCAATGAGCAGTTCTTC

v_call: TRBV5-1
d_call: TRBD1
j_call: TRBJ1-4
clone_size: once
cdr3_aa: CASSSNTGGDEKLFF
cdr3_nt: TGCGCCAGCAGCTCTAATACAGGGGGCGATGAAAAACTGTTTTTT

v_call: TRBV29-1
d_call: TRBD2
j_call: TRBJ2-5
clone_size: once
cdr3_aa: CSVAGGWLAGFQETQYF
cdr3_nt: TGCAGCGTCGCCGGGGGGTGGCTAGCGGGATTCCAAGAGACCCAGTACTTC

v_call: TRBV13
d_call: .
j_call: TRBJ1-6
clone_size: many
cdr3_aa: CASSLEGSSYNSPLHF
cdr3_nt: TGTGCCAGCAGCTTAGAGGGGTCATCCTATAATTCACCCCTCCACTTT

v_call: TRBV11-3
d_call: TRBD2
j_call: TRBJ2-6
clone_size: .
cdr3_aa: CASSFSGGLGGANVLTF
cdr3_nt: TGTGCCAGCAGCTTTAGCGGGGGGCTGGGAGGGGCCAACGTCCTGACTTTC

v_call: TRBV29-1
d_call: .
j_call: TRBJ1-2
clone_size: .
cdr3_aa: CSAATGNYGYTF
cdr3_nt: TGCAGCGCCGCAACAGGGAACTATGGCTACACCTTC

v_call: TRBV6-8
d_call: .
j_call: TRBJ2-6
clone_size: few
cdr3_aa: CASRTLGTAGANVLTF
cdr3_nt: TGTGCCAGCAGAACCCTTGGGACGGCTGGGGCCAACGTCCTGACTTTC

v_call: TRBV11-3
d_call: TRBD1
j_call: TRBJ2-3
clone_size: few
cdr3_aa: CASSLRQGGTDTQYF
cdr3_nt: TGTGCCAGCAGCCTCCGACAGGGAGGCACAGATACGCAGTATTTT

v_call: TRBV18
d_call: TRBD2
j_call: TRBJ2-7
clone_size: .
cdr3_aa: CASSPPSGGAGEQYF
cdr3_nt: TGTGCCAGCTCACCACCTAGCGGGGGGGCTGGGGAGCAGTACTTC

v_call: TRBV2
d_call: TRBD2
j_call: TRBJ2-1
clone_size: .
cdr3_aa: CASRGLAGGSGKEQFF
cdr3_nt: TGTGCCAGCAGGGGACTAGCGGGGGGCTCGGGGAAAGAGCAGTTCTTC

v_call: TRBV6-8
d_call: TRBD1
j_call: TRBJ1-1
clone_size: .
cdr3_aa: CASSYSGTGGRIGF
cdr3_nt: TGTGCCAGCAGTTACTCCGGGACAGGGGGTCGGATTGGATTT

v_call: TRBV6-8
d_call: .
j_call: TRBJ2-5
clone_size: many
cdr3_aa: CASSYAGKETQYF
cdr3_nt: TGTGCCAGCAGTTACGCTGGGAAAGAGACCCAGTACTTC

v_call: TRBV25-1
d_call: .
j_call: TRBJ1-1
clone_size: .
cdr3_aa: CASSPPWGTEAFF
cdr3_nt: TGTGCCAGCAGTCCACCTTGGGGCACTGAAGCTTTCTTT

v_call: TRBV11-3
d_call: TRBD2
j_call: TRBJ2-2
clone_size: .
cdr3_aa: CASSLGAAGGVTGELFF
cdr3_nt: TGTGCCAGCAGCCTGGGGGCTGCGGGGGGAGTGACCGGGGAGCTGTTTTTT

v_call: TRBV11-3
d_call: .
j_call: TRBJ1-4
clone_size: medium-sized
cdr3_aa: CASSPWRVDEKLFF
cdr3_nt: TGTGCCAGCAGCCCCTGGAGGGTTGATGAAAAACTGTTTTTT

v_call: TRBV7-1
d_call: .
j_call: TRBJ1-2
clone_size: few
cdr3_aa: CASSPGSGGGYTF
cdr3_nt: TGTGCCAGCAGCCCCGGTTCCGGTGGAGGCTACACCTTC

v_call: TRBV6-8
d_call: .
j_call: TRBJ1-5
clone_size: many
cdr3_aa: CASSYKGNQPQHF
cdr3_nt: TGTGCCAGCAGTTACAAGGGCAATCAGCCCCAGCATTTT

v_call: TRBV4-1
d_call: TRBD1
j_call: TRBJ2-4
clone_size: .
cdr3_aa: CASSSRGPAKNIQYF
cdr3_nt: TGCGCCAGCAGCTCCAGGGGGCCAGCCAAAAACATTCAGTACTTC

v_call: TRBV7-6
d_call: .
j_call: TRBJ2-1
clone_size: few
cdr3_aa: CASSLDRFYNEQFF
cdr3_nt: TGTGCCAGCAGCTTGGACAGATTCTACAATGAGCAGTTCTTC

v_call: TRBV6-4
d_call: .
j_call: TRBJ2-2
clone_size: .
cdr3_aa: CASSALGTGELFF
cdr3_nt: TGTGCCAGCAGTGCTCTGGGCACCGGGGAGCTGTTTTTT

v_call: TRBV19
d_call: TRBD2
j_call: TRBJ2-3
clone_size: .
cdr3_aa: CASSIGPSGGAKVYF
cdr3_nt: TGTGCCAGTAGTATAGGGCCTAGCGGGGGGGCCAAAGTGTATTTT

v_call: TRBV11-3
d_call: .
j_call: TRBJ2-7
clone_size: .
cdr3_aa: CASSPPGVQLRQYF
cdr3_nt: TGTGCCAGCAGCCCCCCGGGCGTCCAGCTTCGGCAGTACTTC

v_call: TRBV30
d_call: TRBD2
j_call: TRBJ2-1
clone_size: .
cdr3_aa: CAWRLGLAGPNEQFF
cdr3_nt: TGTGCCTGGAGGTTAGGACTAGCGGGCCCCAATGAGCAGTTCTTC

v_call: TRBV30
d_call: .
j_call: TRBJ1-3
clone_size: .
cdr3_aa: CAWSVSGGSGNTIYF
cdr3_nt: TGTGCCTGGAGTGTAAGCGGAGGCTCTGGAAACACCATATATTTT